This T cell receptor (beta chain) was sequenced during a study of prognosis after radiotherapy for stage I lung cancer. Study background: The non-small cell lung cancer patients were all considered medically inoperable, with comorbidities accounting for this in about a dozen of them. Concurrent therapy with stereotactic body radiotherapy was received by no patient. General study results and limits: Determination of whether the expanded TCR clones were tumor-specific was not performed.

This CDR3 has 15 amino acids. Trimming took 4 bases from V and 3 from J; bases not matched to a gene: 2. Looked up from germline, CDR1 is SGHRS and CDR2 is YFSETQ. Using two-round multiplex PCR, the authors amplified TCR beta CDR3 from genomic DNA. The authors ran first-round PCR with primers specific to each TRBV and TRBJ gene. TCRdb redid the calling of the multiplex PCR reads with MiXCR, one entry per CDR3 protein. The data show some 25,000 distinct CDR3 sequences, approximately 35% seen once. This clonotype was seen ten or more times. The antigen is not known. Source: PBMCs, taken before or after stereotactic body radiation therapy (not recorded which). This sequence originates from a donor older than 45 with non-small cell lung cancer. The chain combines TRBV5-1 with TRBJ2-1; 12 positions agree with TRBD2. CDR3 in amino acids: CASSRGLAGYNEQFF. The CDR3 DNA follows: TGCGCCAGCAGCCGGGGACTAGCGGGCTACAATGAGCAGTTCTTC.